This T cell receptor beta chain derives from a study of OX40 agonist ivuxolimab in advanced cancers. Across the study: With ivuxolimab, an agonistic anti-OX40 (CD134) antibody, patients were treated. Of the participants, roughly 40% had some prior anti-PD-1, anti-PD-L1 or anti-CTLA-4 therapy, which was allowed.

Some clones are missing from TCRdb's copy, which holds only in-frame ones; the method was immunoSEQ multiplex PCR. The data contain tens of thousands of clones, around nine tenths of them singletons. V was cut by 1 base and J by 2 bases, with 11 bases left in between. The length of the CDR3 is 15 residues. From germline, CDR1 is MDHEN and CDR2 SYDVKM. This material consisted of CD4+ or CD8+ T cells sorted from blood, taken in a trial of the OX40 agonist ivuxolimab. The clonotype was recovered from an adult with an advanced solid tumor such as melanoma, head and neck, liver or kidney cancer. The chain uses TRBV28 and TRBJ1-1; the D is unclear. This chain's CDR3 is CASSLFGGENTEAFF. The CDR3 nucleotides are TGTGCCAGCAGTTTATTCGGCGGAGAAAACACTGAAGCTTTCTTT.